This passage covers 32 T cell receptor beta chains from one sample sequenced in a study of T cell repertoires in aging, cancer and after chemotherapy. Rearranged V-D-J TRB sequences were amplified with a mixed TRB-A/B primer pool. TCRdb fed the multiplex PCR reads into MiXCR, producing one record per CDR3 protein. The table has approximately 1,700 distinct CDR3 sequences, roughly a third seen once. The template was genomic DNA from peripheral blood, not RNA. The source material was blood. These receptors were taken from a human donor with a solid tumor.

The chain combines TRBV24-1 with TRBJ2-3; 7 bases are a match to TRBD1. This CDR3 is 16 amino acids long. Trimming took 4 bases from V and 2 from J; bases not matched to a gene: 8. Germline V gene data show CDR1 as KGHDR and CDR2 as SFDVKD. The CDR3 loop is CATSDPTGRSTDTQYF. The DNA of the CDR3 is TGTGCCACCAGTGACCCGACAGGGCGATCCACAGATACGCAGTATTTT.

The J gene is TRBJ2-7, the V gene TRBV30, with D tentatively TRBD2 (5 bases). The germline gives CDR1 GTSNPN, CDR2 SVGIG (reference sequence). This CDR3 spans 11 amino acids. V shed 5 bases and J shed 4 bases, with 9 bases lying between them. CDR3 nucleotides: TGTGCCTGGGGTGCGGGTTACGAGCAGTACTTC. Translation gives CAWGAGYEQYF.

This clonotype has a handful of counts. This chain joins TRBV7-2 and TRBJ2-5; D remains ambiguous. Germline V gene data show CDR1 as SGHTA and CDR2 as FQGNSA. The V end lost 2 bases, the J end lost 3 bases, and 7 bases lay between the germline ends. The CDR3 extends over 13 amino acids. CDR3 coding DNA: TGTGCCAGCAGCTTAATGCCAGAAGAGACCCAGTACTTC. This sequence encodes CASSLMPEETQYF.

This clonotype has a handful of counts. The chain has TRBV27 and TRBJ2-1; D may be TRBD1 or TRBD2 (5 bases each). CDR1 is MNHEY and CDR2 is SMNVEV in the germline V gene (reference sequence). Trimming took 6 bases from V and 7 from J, leaving 16 bases between them. The CDR3 extends over 14 amino acids. CDR3 DNA: TGTGCCAGCAGAGCAAGGGACGGAAGTAATGAGCAGTTCTTC. The encoded protein is CASRARDGSNEQFF.

This clonotype has only a few counts. The junction departs from germline at one end; a sequencing error may be responsible. This chain uses TRBV27 with TRBJ2-3; D uncertain. From germline, CDR1 is MNHEY and CDR2 SMNVEV (reference sequence). The CDR3 has 13 amino acids. The CDR3 nucleotides are TGTGCCAGCAGTTTATACGGCACATATACGCAGTATTTT. It is translated as CASSLYGTYTQYF.

This rearrangement joins TRBV5-6 to TRBJ1-4; 10 positions match TRBD1. This CDR3 has 17 amino acids. Trimming took 3 bases from V and 1 from J; bases not matched to a gene: 6. Germline V lookup: CDR1 SGHDT, CDR2 YYEEEE. The CDR3 DNA reads as TGTGCCAGCAGCTCAAGGACAGGGGGAGGAACTAATGAAAAACTGTTTTTT. Amino acids: CASSSRTGGGTNEKLFF.

The chain uses TRBV6-5 and TRBJ1-1, with D hard to call. The V and J ends lost 6 bases and 4 bases respectively, with 9 bases between them. Looked up from germline, CDR1 is MNHEY and CDR2 is SVGAGI. This CDR3 contains 12 residues. The CDR3: CASSLEGTEAFF. CDR3 DNA: TGTGCCAGCAGCCTGGAGGGCACTGAAGCTTTCTTT.

This clonotype is large within its sample. The rearrangement joins TRBV29-1 to TRBJ2-7, with 7 bases identical to TRBD2. V was clipped by 7 bases and J by 2 bases; unmatched bases: 8. Germline CDR1 and CDR2: SQVTM and ANQGSEA. This CDR3 is built from 13 residues. In nucleotides, the CDR3 is TGCAGCGCCGGAGGGACTACAACCTACGAGCAGTACTTC. This translates into CSAGGTTTYEQYF.

This clonotype was found a few times. The chain recombines TRBV18 with TRBJ1-2, with D unclear. Germline V gene sequence: CDR1 KGHSH, CDR2 LQKENI. The CDR3 runs to 12 residues. With 2 bases removed from V and 8 bases from J, the gap between germline ends came to 9 bases. The DNA for the CDR3 is TGTGCCAGCTCACCAGCCCCGGCGGGCTACACCTTC. Protein product: CASSPAPAGYTF.

The V call is TRBV14, the J call TRBJ2-1, with D possibly matching TRBD2 (5 bases). Germline CDR1 SGHDN, CDR2 FVKESK. V was shortened by 4 bases and J by 0 bases, with 13 bases between the two germline ends. There are 16 residues in the CDR3. In DNA, the CDR3 is TGTGCCAGCAGCCGAGGAGGTGGGGTCTCCTACAATGAGCAGTTCTTC. This translates into CASSRGGGVSYNEQFF.

V usage is TRBV18 and J usage is TRBJ2-5; D is possibly TRBD2 (5 bases). Germline CDR1 is KGHSH and CDR2 is LQKENI. V was pared by 1 base and J by 5 bases, with 14 bases between. The CDR3 is 15 residues long. As DNA, the CDR3 is TGTGCCAGCTCACCACTCCCGGGAACGGAGGAGACCCAGTACTTC. Translating it yields CASSPLPGTEETQYF.

This chain uses TRBV5-6 with TRBJ1-1; D uncertain. This CDR3 comprises 12 residues. The V gene lost 1 base and the J gene lost 3 bases, with 4 bases spanning the gap. Germline-derived CDR1 and CDR2 are SGHDT and YYEEEE. CDR3 sequence: CASSLWDTEAFF. CDR3 DNA: TGTGCCAGCAGCTTGTGGGACACTGAAGCTTTCTTT.

This chain links TRBV20-1 with TRBJ2-1; 11 nucleotides line up with TRBD2. CDR1 is DFQATT, CDR2 SNEGSKA, per germline (reference sequence). This CDR3 is built from 15 residues. V gave up 5 bases and J gave up 7 bases; unmatched junction bases: 10. The CDR3 is CSAGTGTSGGNEQFF. The CDR3 nucleotides read TGCAGTGCTGGAACCGGGACTAGCGGAGGGAATGAGCAGTTCTTC.

This clonotype was detected a few times. The rearrangement links TRBV19 to TRBJ1-1; the D gene is possibly TRBD1 (5 bases). Germline CDR1 reads LNHDA; CDR2 reads SQIVND (reference sequence). The CDR3 sequence is 12 residues long. Trimming cost V 4 bases and J 5 bases, with 8 bases left between them. The CDR3 here is CASSREGTEAFF. The CDR3 nucleotides read TGTGCCAGTAGTAGGGAGGGGACTGAAGCTTTCTTT.

This clonotype was counted between two and nine times. This chain joins TRBV15 and TRBJ1-2; D perhaps matches TRBD1 (6 bases). Trimming took off 6 bases at V and 7 bases at J, with 18 bases between the two ends. This CDR3 region has 14 residues. Germline V gene data show CDR1 as LNHNV and CDR2 as YYDKDF (reference sequence). The CDR3, as DNA: TGTGCCACCAGGACCGGGACAACCTTCCTTGGCTACACCTTC. Protein: CATRTGTTFLGYTF.

The chain links TRBV11-2 to TRBJ2-5; no firm D call. The V end was cut by 3 bases, the J end by 7 bases, with 6 bases between. CDR3 length: 11 residues. Germline assignment: CDR1 SGHAT and CDR2 FQNNGV. CDR3 coding DNA: TGTGCCAGCAGCTTGGGGTTGACCCAGTACTTC. It translates to CASSLGLTQYF.

This chain uses TRBV24-1 with TRBJ2-2, with 14 bases matching TRBD2. Germline V gene lookup returns CDR1 KGHDR and CDR2 SFDVKD. CDR3 length: 20 amino acids. Trimming took 8 bases from V and 4 from J; bases not matched to a gene: 17. CDR3 nucleotide sequence: TGTGCCACCATTCTTTCCCCCGGGACTAGCGGGAGAGTGGGCACCGGGGAGCTGTTTTTT. Translated: CATILSPGTSGRVGTGELFF.

This clonotype was observed a handful of times. The chain is built from TRBV29-1 and TRBJ2-1; TRBD2 is a possible D gene (6 bases). The germline V and J ends were trimmed by 7 bases and 8 bases, with 18 bases remaining between them. The CDR3 totals 13 residues. Germline values: CDR1 SQVTM, CDR2 ANQGSEA. CDR3 sequence reads: CSEKKGLYHEQFF. Here the CDR3 DNA reads TGCAGCGAAAAGAAAGGACTATACCATGAGCAGTTCTTC.

The J gene is TRBJ2-7, the V gene TRBV5-4, with 8 bases that match TRBD2. The CDR3 totals 15 residues. Germline CDR1 is SGHNT and CDR2 is YYREEE (reference sequence). V gave up 4 bases and J gave up 3 bases; unmatched junction bases: 9. CDR3 sequence reads: CASSPTSGSFYEQYF. The DNA of the CDR3 is TGTGCCAGCAGCCCGACGAGCGGGAGTTTCTACGAGCAGTACTTC.

The rearrangement links TRBV6-5 to TRBJ2-5, with 12 bases lining up with TRBD2. V shed 7 bases and J 2 bases; nucleotides not matched to a gene: 2. The CDR3 extends over 14 amino acids. Germline CDR1 and CDR2: MNHEY and SVGAGI. The CDR3 region has the DNA TGTGCCAGCAAACTAGCGGGGGGACAAGAGACCCAGTACTTC. This gives the protein CASKLAGGQETQYF.

The table lists this clonotype with a few counts. This chain's CDR3 is CASSQTGNSNQPQHF. The CDR3 DNA follows: TGTGCCAGTAGCCAGACAGGGAATAGCAATCAGCCCCAGCATTTT. The chain has TRBV19 and TRBJ1-5, with 7 bases matching TRBD1. The CDR3 spans 15 residues. Looked up from germline, CDR1 is LNHDA and CDR2 is SQIVND (reference sequence). J gave up 0 bases and V 6 bases, and 5 bases lay outside the gene matches. Full variable domain (outside the CDR3, taken from reference TRBV19 and TRBJ1-5): DGGITQSPKYLFRKEGQNVTLSCEQNLNHDAMYWYRQDPGQGLRLIYYSQIVNDFQKGDIAEGYSVSREKKESFPLTVTSAQKNPTAFYLCASSQTGNSNQPQHFGDGTRLSIL.

The chain has TRBV20-1 and TRBJ2-1, with 8 bases that match TRBD2. Trimming cost V 6 bases and J 3 bases; bases outside gene matches: 7. This CDR3 spans 14 amino acids. The V gene's germline CDR1 is DFQATT and CDR2 SNEGSKA (reference sequence). CDR3 protein: CSADPSGLYNEQFF. Here the CDR3 DNA reads TGCAGTGCCGACCCTAGCGGGCTCTACAATGAGCAGTTCTTC.

There are a few counts of this clonotype. CDR3 sequence reads: CASGLRFYEQYF. In DNA form, the CDR3 reads TGTGCCAGTGGGCTAAGGTTCTACGAGCAGTACTTC. V and J are TRBV6-6 and TRBJ2-7; D remains unclear. Germline lookup yields CDR1 MNHNY and CDR2 SVGAGI (reference sequence). V was pared by 9 bases and J by 3 bases, with 12 bases between. This CDR3 is 12 amino acids long.

The chain couples TRBV20-1 to TRBJ2-5, with 10 bases that match TRBD2. Germline V gives CDR1 DFQATT, CDR2 SNEGSKA (reference sequence). The CDR3 is 15 amino acids. After removal of 1 base from V and 5 bases from J, the junction contained 7 bases not matched to a gene. The CDR3 loop reads CSARGGRGLAETQYF. CDR3 nucleotides: TGCAGTGCTAGAGGGGGTAGGGGACTAGCGGAGACCCAGTACTTC.

Only a few counts were recorded for this clonotype. The chain has TRBV19 and TRBJ2-1; TRBD2 matches at 14 bases. Germline values: CDR1 LNHDA, CDR2 SQIVND (reference sequence). This CDR3 is 15 amino acids long. Losses at the gene ends were 8 bases for V and 6 bases for J; bases not matched to a gene: 6. CDR3: CASLRLAGGPNEQFF. CDR3 nucleotide sequence: TGTGCCAGTCTTCGACTAGCGGGAGGGCCCAATGAGCAGTTCTTC.

This chain joins TRBV7-2 and TRBJ2-1, with 9 bases fitting TRBD1. V shed 1 base, J shed 6 bases, and the junction held 10 bases outside the gene matches. The CDR3 length is 17 residues. The V gene's germline CDR1 is SGHTA and CDR2 FQGNSA. The DNA for the CDR3 is TGTGCCAGCAGCTTAGATTTATGGACAGGGGAGGGCAATGAGCAGTTCTTC. Protein sequence: CASSLDLWTGEGNEQFF.

This clonotype has more than one count but fewer than ten. This chain's CDR3 is CASSPSGEGGTEAFF. CDR3 nucleotides: TGTGCCAGCTCACCCTCAGGCGAAGGGGGCACTGAAGCTTTCTTT. The J gene is TRBJ1-1, the V gene TRBV18, with a possible D match to TRBD1 (6 bases). Deletions cut 3 bases from V and 4 bases from J, with 15 bases between. Germline values: CDR1 KGHSH, CDR2 LQKENI. The CDR3 has 15 amino acids.

V and J are TRBV7-9 and TRBJ2-1; D not resolved. CDR3 size: 16 residues. Per germline, CDR1 SEHNR and CDR2 FQNEAQ (reference sequence). The V end was cut by 5 bases, the J end by 3 bases, with 17 bases between. The CDR3 region has the DNA TGTGCCAGCAGCCCTCCGGGCACCTCGATCTACAATGAGCAGTTCTTC. Translation gives CASSPPGTSIYNEQFF.

This rearrangement joins TRBV6-4 to TRBJ1-4; D unclear. The CDR3 sequence is 10 residues long. CDR1 and CDR2 from the germline V gene are MRHNA and SNTAGT. The V end was cut by 6 bases, the J end by 9 bases, with 5 bases between. Here the CDR3 reads CASRRKKLFF. The CDR3 nucleotides read TGTGCCAGCAGAAGGAAAAAACTGTTTTTT.

This clonotype was seen a few times. The chain carries TRBV6-5 and TRBJ1-1, with unresolved D. Trimming left V 2 bases short and J 2 bases short, with 6 bases between. This CDR3 region has 13 residues. The germline V gene has CDR1 MNHEY and CDR2 SVGAGI. The CDR3 here is CASSYVANTEAFF. As DNA, the CDR3 is TGTGCCAGCAGTTACGTGGCAAACACTGAAGCTTTCTTT.

This rearrangement joins TRBV6-6 to TRBJ2-7; tentative D call: TRBD2 (6 bases). The V end lost 7 bases, the J end lost 1 base, and 11 bases lay between the germline ends. The CDR3 is 13 amino acids. Looked up from germline, CDR1 is MNHNY and CDR2 is SVGAGI (reference sequence). CDR3: CASNGGDSYEQYF. The CDR3 DNA sequence: TGTGCCAGCAACGGGGGAGATTCCTACGAGCAGTACTTC.

The V call is TRBV4-3, the J call TRBJ1-6; the D is unclear. Trimming removed 1 base from V and 8 bases from J, with 6 bases in between. Germline V lookup: CDR1 LGHNA, CDR2 YSLEER. The CDR3 spans 13 residues. The chain's CDR3 is CASSQVEDSPLHF. The CDR3 DNA follows: TGCGCCAGCAGCCAAGTTGAGGATTCACCCCTCCACTTT.